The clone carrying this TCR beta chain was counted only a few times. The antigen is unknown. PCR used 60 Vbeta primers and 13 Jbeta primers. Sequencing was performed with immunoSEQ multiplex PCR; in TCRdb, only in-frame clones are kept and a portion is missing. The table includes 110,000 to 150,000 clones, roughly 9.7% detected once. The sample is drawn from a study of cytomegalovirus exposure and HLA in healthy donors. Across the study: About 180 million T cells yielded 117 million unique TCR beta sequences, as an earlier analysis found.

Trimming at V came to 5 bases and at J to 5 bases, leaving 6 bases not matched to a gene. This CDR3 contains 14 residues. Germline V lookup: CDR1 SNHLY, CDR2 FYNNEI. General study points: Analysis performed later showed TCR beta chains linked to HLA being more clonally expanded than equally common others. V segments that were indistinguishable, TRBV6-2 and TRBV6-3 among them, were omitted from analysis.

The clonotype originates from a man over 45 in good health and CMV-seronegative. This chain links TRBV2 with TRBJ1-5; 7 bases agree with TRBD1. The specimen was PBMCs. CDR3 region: CASSQLQGYQPQHF. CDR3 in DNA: TGTGCCAGCAGTCAATTACAGGGGTATCAGCCCCAGCATTTT.